This T cell receptor beta chain was captured in a study of cytomegalovirus exposure and HLA in healthy donors. This clone appeared a few times. The data were produced by immunoSEQ multiplex PCR, yet TCRdb's version contains in-frame clones alone and is incomplete. The data contain under 250,000 clones, around 78% of them seen just once; the ten biggest clones take up 4.5% to 6%. V lost 2 bases and J 1 base, leaving 5 bases between the germline ends. The CDR3 has 13 residues. The germline gives CDR1 MNHEY, CDR2 SVGAGI. The specimen sequenced was PBMCs. The source of this sequence is a woman younger than 35 in good health and CMV-seronegative. This sequence joins TRBV6-5 and TRBJ1-2; D uncertain. CDR3 in DNA: TGTGCCAGCAGTTACGGCCTTAACTATGGCTACACCTTC. Its translation is CASSYGLNYGYTF.